These T cell receptor beta chains were read from a single sample in a study of T cell responses to AZD1222 COVID-19 vaccine. Assay: immunoSEQ multiplex PCR; the TCRdb copy retains only in-frame clones and omits some. In the table there are under 120,000 clones, around 94% of which are singletons. This specimen was peripheral blood, taken on day 0 of AZD1222 vaccination. These receptor sequences come from an adult in good health. Both conserved end residues are part of each CDR3. D genes are given only for firm matches. For some rows the clone size is stated as once, few or many, or as a class when expanded; others skip it.

CDR3 DNA | CDR3 protein | V gene | D gene | J gene | clone size
TGTGCCAGCAGCTTAAAGTCCTCAATCGCTTTCTTT | CASSLKSSIAFF | TRBV7-9 | - | TRBJ1-1 | -
TGTGCCAGCAGCTTAGCGGTGGGGCACGGAAACACTGAAGCTTTCTTT | CASSLAVGHGNTEAFF | TRBV11-2 | - | TRBJ1-1 | -
TGTGCCAGTAGTATAGAGCCAAGCACTACAGAAGCTTTCTTT | CASSIEPSTTEAFF | TRBV19 | - | TRBJ1-1 | -
TGTGCCAGCAGCTCTACAGGGGTTTCCTACGAGCAGTACTTC | CASSSTGVSYEQYF | TRBV5-4 | TRBD1 | TRBJ2-7 | once
TGTGCCAGCAGTGAAAATCAGAACACTGAAGCTTTCTTT | CASSENQNTEAFF | TRBV2 | - | TRBJ1-1 | -
TGTGCCAGCAGCCAGACAGGGGCAAATCAGCCCCAGCATTTT | CASSQTGANQPQHF | TRBV7-2 | TRBD1 | TRBJ1-5 | -
TGTGCCAGCAGAGCGGGGGATGGCTACACCTTC | CASRAGDGYTF | TRBV28 | - | TRBJ1-2 | once
TGTGCCAGTAGTGTCCTTCGGACTAGCGGGACCTTTTACAATGAGCAGTTCTTC | CASSVLRTSGTFYNEQFF | TRBV19 | TRBD2 | TRBJ2-1 | -
TGCGCCAGCAAAGAGTCTTCGTACTCTGGGGCCAACGTCCTGACTTTC | CASKESSYSGANVLTF | TRBV5-1 | - | TRBJ2-6 | -
TGTGCCAGCAGCCCCTGGGCGGGGGAGGCCTACGAGCAGTACTTC | CASSPWAGEAYEQYF | TRBV9 | TRBD2 | TRBJ2-7 | -
TGCGCCAGCAGCCAACTTGAGGGGGCAGGTTCACCCCTCCACTTT | CASSQLEGAGSPLHF | TRBV4-1 | TRBD1 | TRBJ1-6 | -
TGTGCCAGCAGCGGACCCAGGGGCGAAAAGCCCCAGCATTTT | CASSGPRGEKPQHF | TRBV5-4 | - | TRBJ1-5 | -
TGTGCCAGCAGTGAATGGCAGGGGGCCAATCAGCCCCAGCATTTT | CASSEWQGANQPQHF | TRBV2 | TRBD1 | TRBJ1-5 | -
TGTGCCAGCAGCTTTCCGGGGACCCTCGAGGGGCTAGACTATGGCTACACCTTC | CASSFPGTLEGLDYGYTF | TRBV11-2 | - | TRBJ1-2 | once
TGTGCCAGCAGGAGGGAGGGGGCTCCCACCGGGGAGCTGTTTTTT | CASRREGAPTGELFF | TRBV2 | - | TRBJ2-2 | -
TGTGCCAGCAGCGAGAACACTGAAGCTTTCTTT | CASSENTEAFF | TRBV6-5 | - | TRBJ1-1 | -
TGTGCCAGCAGCTTGGCCGGGACCCAAGCTAACTATGGCTACACCTTC | CASSLAGTQANYGYTF | TRBV5-4 | - | TRBJ1-2 | -
TGTGCCAGCAGCTTAACGGACATGAACACTGAAGCTTTCTTT | CASSLTDMNTEAFF | TRBV5-6 | - | TRBJ1-1 | -
TGCGCCAGCAGAGGGACTCTTAAGAACACTGAAGCTTTCTTT | CASRGTLKNTEAFF | TRBV4-1 | - | TRBJ1-1 | few
TGTGCCAGCAGCCAAGTAGCGGGACTGGAGTCACCCCTCCACTTT | CASSQVAGLESPLHF | TRBV3-1/TRBV3-2 | - | TRBJ1-6 | -
TGTGCCAGCAGCTTATATCGCAGGGACGGGAGGGGTGGCTATGGCTACACCTTC | CASSLYRRDGRGGYGYTF | TRBV13 | - | TRBJ1-2 | -
TGTGCCAGCAGGGACAGGGGCAGTGAGCAGTACTTC | CASRDRGSEQYF | TRBV6-5 | TRBD1 | TRBJ2-7 | -
TGTGCCAGTAGTATTCAGGGAGTAGGTCAGCCCCAGCATTTT | CASSIQGVGQPQHF | TRBV19 | - | TRBJ1-5 | -
TGTGCCACCGGGCGGGACAGACCATCTCATAGCAATCAGCCCCAGCATTTT | CATGRDRPSHSNQPQHF | TRBV24-1 | TRBD1 | TRBJ1-5 | -
TGCAGCGTGGGACAGGTTAATTCACCCCTCCACTTT | CSVGQVNSPLHF | TRBV29-1 | TRBD1 | TRBJ1-6 | -
TGTGCCAGCAGTGGGACAGGAACCAACACCGGGGAGCTGTTTTTT | CASSGTGTNTGELFF | TRBV25-1 | TRBD1 | TRBJ2-2 | -
TGTGCCAGCACGTCTAGCGGGCGGATTTTTAGCACAGATACGCAGTATTTT | CASTSSGRIFSTDTQYF | TRBV3-1/TRBV3-2 | TRBD2 | TRBJ2-3 | -
TGTGCCAGCAGCTTAGCCGGAGACATGAACACTGAAGCTTTCTTT | CASSLAGDMNTEAFF | TRBV7-9 | - | TRBJ1-1 | -
TGCGCCAGCAGCCAAGATGGGCAGGGATCCTACAATGAGCAGTTCTTC | CASSQDGQGSYNEQFF | TRBV4-1 | - | TRBJ2-1 | -
TGTGCCAGCAGCCCATCCGGGGCGGGGGATACCGGGGAGCTGTTTTTT | CASSPSGAGDTGELFF | TRBV7-3 | TRBD2 | TRBJ2-2 | -
TGCAGCGTTGTAGGCCCGAACACTGAAGCTTTCTTT | CSVVGPNTEAFF | TRBV29-1 | - | TRBJ1-1 | -
TGTGCCAGCAGTTTAAACAGGGACAGAATCTATGGCTACACCTTC | CASSLNRDRIYGYTF | TRBV27 | TRBD1 | TRBJ1-2 | once
TGTGCCACCAGCAGAGATATCATTTCCCCTGGCTACACCTTC | CATSRDIISPGYTF | TRBV15 | - | TRBJ1-2 | -
TGCAGTGCTAGTGTACAGTGGGGAACTGAAGCTTTCTTT | CSASVQWGTEAFF | TRBV20-1 | - | TRBJ1-1 | -
TGTGCCAGCAGCCGAATAGCGGGAGGCTCCTACGAGCAGTACTTC | CASSRIAGGSYEQYF | TRBV27 | TRBD2 | TRBJ2-7 | -
TGTGCCAGCTCACCAATGGAGGGAGCCCTTGGAAACACCATATATTTT | CASSPMEGALGNTIYF | TRBV18 | - | TRBJ1-3 | -
TGTGCCAGCAGCTCGCTGGGTGGGAGTCTCCACGAGCAGTACTTC | CASSSLGGSLHEQYF | TRBV11-3 | - | TRBJ2-7 | -
TGTGCCAGTAGTCCCCCAGGGGCCACTGAAGCTTTCTTT | CASSPPGATEAFF | TRBV19 | - | TRBJ1-1 | -
TGTGCCAGCAGTGCTGGGTTCAATCAGCCCCAGCATTTT | CASSAGFNQPQHF | TRBV2 | - | TRBJ1-5 | few
TGTGCCAGCAGTGATAGAGAGTTTGTCGGGCAGGGGGATGGCTACACCTTC | CASSDREFVGQGDGYTF | TRBV2 | TRBD1 | TRBJ1-2 | -
TGCGCCAGCAGCGAAGGGTCAGTCTACGAGCAGTACTTC | CASSEGSVYEQYF | TRBV4-1 | - | TRBJ2-7 | -
TGTGCCATCAGTGAGTCGGAGGGTCGACAGCGGGGTACTGAAGCTTTCTTT | CAISESEGRQRGTEAFF | TRBV10-3 | - | TRBJ1-1 | -
TGTGCCTGGAGTCCTTCAGGTGCTGTGAGGCGCGACTACGAGCAGTACTTC | CAWSPSGAVRRDYEQYF | TRBV30 | - | TRBJ2-7 | -
TGCGCCAGCAGTGAGTACTCTAGCGGGAGTGCCGGGGAGCTGTTTTTT | CASSEYSSGSAGELFF | TRBV10-1 | TRBD2 | TRBJ2-2 | -
TGTGCCTGGAGTGTACTCGACAGAAGCTACGAGCAGTACTTC | CAWSVLDRSYEQYF | TRBV30 | - | TRBJ2-7 | -
TGTGCCAGCAGTTTAAGCCCCCGGACAGGGGGCCATCAGCCCCAGCATTTT | CASSLSPRTGGHQPQHF | TRBV28 | TRBD1 | TRBJ1-5 | -
TGCGCCAGCAGCCTCCCCGGGACAGGGGTTGGCTCTGGAAACACCATATATTTT | CASSLPGTGVGSGNTIYF | TRBV5-1 | TRBD1 | TRBJ1-3 | -
TGTGCTAGTGGTTTGGTTGGGACCCCCTACGAGCAGTACTTC | CASGLVGTPYEQYF | TRBV12-5 | - | TRBJ2-7 | -
TGTGCCAGCAGCCTCAGCCGCTATGAGCAGTTCTTC | CASSLSRYEQFF | TRBV3-1/TRBV3-2 | - | TRBJ2-1 | once
TGTGCCAGCAGCTTTAGCGGGGCCCATCAGCCCCAGCATTTT | CASSFSGAHQPQHF | TRBV7-2 | - | TRBJ1-5 | -
TGTGCCAGCAGTCGCAGTTCTAACTCACCCCTCCACTTT | CASSRSSNSPLHF | TRBV6-5 | - | TRBJ1-6 | -
TGTGCCAGCAGCCCCCTGGTTCCTCGACCCTATGGCTACACCTTC | CASSPLVPRPYGYTF | TRBV11-1 | - | TRBJ1-2 | -
TGTGCCAGCAGCTCAAGGACAGGGATCACTGAAGCTTTCTTT | CASSSRTGITEAFF | TRBV11-3 | TRBD1 | TRBJ1-1 | -